This T cell receptor beta chain was retrieved from a study of OX40 agonist ivuxolimab in advanced cancers. Study in general: Patients got intravenous ivuxolimab at 0.01 to 10 mg/kg every 2 weeks. Study-wide findings and caveats: There was clonal expansion of CD4+ and CD8+ blood T cells by week 6 at 0.1 to 3.0 mg/kg.

Data came from immunoSEQ multiplex PCR; TCRdb stores just in-frame clones and leaves some out. In the table there are around 74,000 clones, 70% to 85% of which are singletons. As for this clone: Antigen specificity is unknown.

Germline V gene lookup returns CDR1 SNHLY and CDR2 FYNNEI. The CDR3 is 13 residues long. This clonotype originated in an adult with an advanced solid tumor such as melanoma, head and neck, liver or kidney cancer. Sequencing used CD4+ or CD8+ T cells sorted from blood, obtained in a trial of the OX40 agonist ivuxolimab. The chain links TRBV2 to TRBJ2-3, with 10 bases aligning to TRBD1. The DNA for the CDR3 is TGTGCTGGGACAGGGGCTAGCACAGATACGCAGTATTTT. Translated, it gives CAGTGASTDTQYF.